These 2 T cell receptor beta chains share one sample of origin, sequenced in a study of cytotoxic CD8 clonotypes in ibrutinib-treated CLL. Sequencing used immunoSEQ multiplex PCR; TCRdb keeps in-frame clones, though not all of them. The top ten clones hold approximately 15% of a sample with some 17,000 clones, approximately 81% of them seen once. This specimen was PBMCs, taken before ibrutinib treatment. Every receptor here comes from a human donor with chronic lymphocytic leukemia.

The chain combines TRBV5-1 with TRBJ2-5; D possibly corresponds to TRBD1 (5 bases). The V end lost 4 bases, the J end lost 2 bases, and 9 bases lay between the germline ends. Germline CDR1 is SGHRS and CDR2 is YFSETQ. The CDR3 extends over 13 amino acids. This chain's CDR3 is CASSPTVQETQYF. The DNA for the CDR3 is TGCGCCAGCAGCCCGACAGTTCAAGAGACCCAGTACTTC.

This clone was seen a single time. CDR3 protein: CASSTRDETKETQYF. The CDR3, as DNA: TGTGCCAGCAGCACCCGGGACGAGACTAAAGAGACCCAGTACTTC. The chain uses TRBV9 and TRBJ2-5; D is perhaps TRBD1 or TRBD2 (5 bases each). Germline V gene sequence: CDR1 SGDLS, CDR2 YYNGEE. V was trimmed by 4 bases and J by 3 bases, leaving 16 bases between them. This CDR3 contains 15 residues.